The TCR beta chain described here comes from a study of cytomegalovirus exposure and HLA in healthy donors. The study ran its PCR with 60 Vbeta and 13 Jbeta primers. Clones were read by immunoSEQ multiplex PCR, and TCRdb kept only the in-frame ones, dropping some. The sample yields some 200,000 clones, over 60% seen once. Germline values: CDR1 LNHNV, CDR2 YYDKDF (reference sequence). The ends were cut back, 0 bases at V and 19 bases at J, with 13 bases in the middle. CDR3 length: 12 residues. This clone occurred once. The TCR sequence derives from a man aged 40-49 years in good health and CMV-seronegative. The sequenced sample was PBMCs. V gene TRBV15 combines with J gene TRBJ1-6; D ambiguous. In DNA form, the CDR3 reads TGTGCCACCAGCAGAGATTTCGGATCGCGGCACTTT. It is translated as CATSRDFGSRHF.